The clone carrying this T cell receptor (beta chain) was counted between two and nine times. The antigen remains unidentified. TCRdb independently ran MiXCR on the 5' RACE reads; one entry per CDR3 protein. Among roughly 250,000 distinct CDR3 sequences listed, about a sixth were seen once. The data were obtained in a study of T-cell memory formation after mild COVID-19. Study-level background: TCR clustering was largely donor specific. Study observations and caveats: Later expanders leaned CD4+, whereas day 15 to 85 contracting clones were balanced CD4/CD8.

V dropped 3 bases and J dropped 1 base, with 19 bases sitting between them. Per the germline V gene, CDR1 is SGHVS and CDR2 is FQNEAQ. CDR3 length: 18 residues. The J gene is TRBJ2-1, the V gene TRBV7-8, with D possibly matching TRBD1 (6 bases). This TCR was sampled from a man between 18 and 35 years old who had mild COVID-19 (a few samples of this study predate the infection). Cell type and time point are not known. The material sequenced was PBMCs or a T cell subset sorted from them (not recorded which). This CDR3 reads CASSLGLGARKSYNEQFF. The CDR3 DNA is TGTGCCAGCAGCTTGGGCCTGGGGGCGAGGAAGTCCTACAATGAGCAGTTCTTC.